This T cell receptor (beta chain) was identified in a study of cytomegalovirus exposure and HLA in healthy donors (dated by TCRdb to 2017 to 2019). Concerning the study at large: An earlier analysis of some 620 of the donors reported about 260 Gb of sequence data and 117 million unique TCR beta sequences obtained from roughly 180 million T cells. About 280 gigabases of sequencing data and around 85 million unique TCR sequences made up an early release that covered around 640 HLA-typed donors. Of the roughly 400 genotyped donors, roughly 76% were placed in the genetic ancestry cluster associated with self-reported Caucasian donors. The study aimed to test whether signatures of past pathogen exposure could be identified by cataloging public T cell receptors. The study profiled the T cell repertoires of hundreds of subjects by immunosequencing and related them to cytomegalovirus serostatus. A separate validation cohort of roughly 130 different subjects was used in addition to the approximately 700-subject first cohort. To predict cytomegalovirus infection status, the study brought together high-throughput TCR immunosequencing, statistical association of individual TCRs with disease status, and machine learning. A later analysis re-examined previously published TCR beta repertoires from 600 to 700 donors and added high-resolution HLA genotyping to investigate patterns of TCR occurrence. The later analysis used no new phenotypic data to find candidate immune exposures, relying instead on TCR beta sequences and their occurrence across donors. In an earlier analysis of roughly 600 of the donors, high-throughput TCR beta sequencing was used to judge whether each TCR beta V gene segment behaved as functional or pseudogenic. Donor age, sex, ethnicity and CMV serostatus were compiled alongside the repertoire data. A later genetic analysis used genome-wide SNP genotypes for about 60% of the roughly 670 donors, treating that subset as a discovery cohort. All discovery cohort repertoires had been generated on a single sequencing platform. Class I and class II HLA loci were covered by the typing at four-digit resolution. The number of typed donors differed by locus: 629-630 for A, B, C, DRB1 and DQB1; some 500 for DQA1; 600 to 610 for DPA1; and around 490 for DPB1. A few DR-DQ haplotypes were handled as single units for association and clustering because linkage in the cohort was strong. Across approximately 400 genotyped donors of the cohort, an average of about 240,000 unique TCR beta nucleotide sequences per donor were sequenced, and approximately 17% of those sequences were non-productive. Results the study describes overall, beyond this receptor: Linkage disequilibrium might explain the correlated functional status among segregating V segments, but an unknown experimental factor could not be ruled out. The cohort was sequenced for TCR beta chains only, and without alpha or paired-chain data the features that could be detected were limited. Some IMGT-functional V segments, including TRBV6-2 and TRBV6-3, could not be distinguished by the 87-base-pair reads and were therefore excluded. Most TCR sequences were seen in very few donors, while some public TCRs were found in many individuals. A later analysis found that TCR association rates varied across HLA loci, with DRB1 alleles showing the most associated TCRs and HLA-C alleles the fewest. Most CMV-associated TCR beta chains appeared to be HLA-restricted in a later analysis, and the HLA associations seemed to be driven largely by CMV exposure. In vitro tests confirmed that a few of the cytomegalovirus-associated TCR beta chains recognize cytomegalovirus antigens. Some 16 rarely observed V segments, including chromosome 9 orphons, were excluded from the earlier analysis of 550 to 700 of the donors because counts were too low. Immune exposure information for the cohort was limited to CMV serostatus. When HLA alleles, especially DR and DQ, strongly co-occurred, TCR associations were difficult to assign to individual alleles. A later genetic analysis associated a missense DCLRE1C variant with V-gene and J-gene trimming of TCR beta chains, and an independent cohort replicated the association. Because HLA typing was missing for some donors at each locus, association tests included only the typed subset. A later genetic analysis reported fewer N-insertions in productive TCRs among donors in an Asian-associated ancestry cluster than the roughly 720-donor mean. A later analysis reported that several top co-occurrence clusters appeared linked to parvovirus B19, influenza, CMV and Epstein-Barr virus. It was suggested by the authors that the approach could potentially be generalized to other disease states and immunological phenotypes. Specific HLA alleles were associated with about 17,000 TCR beta sequences at a false discovery rate of 0.05 in a later analysis. The classifier was reported to diagnose cytomegalovirus status with high specificity and sensitivity in both the original cohort and the validation cohort. In an earlier analysis of 450 to 750 of the donors, most TCR beta V segments appeared in productive rearrangements about 90% or about 30% of the time, broadly matching IMGT annotations. In a later analysis, HLA-associated TCR beta chains showed more clonal expansion and lower generation probabilities than non-associated chains that were equally common. A further reported finding was that TCR beta sequences accurately predicted the HLA-A and HLA-B alleles for most subjects in the first cohort. A total of around 150 TCR beta chains were listed by the study as associated with cytomegalovirus. A cluster of highly shared sequence variants was judged likely to be a technical artifact of the sequencing pipeline. The presence/absence analyses assumed that sequencing depth was roughly uniform across donors, and that assumption may not be true.

The CDR3 goes from the cysteine to the phenylalanine over 14 residues. Of all the DNA, just the CDR3 is kept, 42 bases in frame from base 1. Looking up the germline V gene (reference sequence) yields CDR1 MNHEY and CDR2 SMNVEV. After removal of 5 bases from V and 7 bases from J, the junction retains 6 bases not matched to a gene. Libraries were made using the immunoSEQ multiplex PCR assay. The multiplex PCR relied on a mix of 60 forward primers for TCR Vbeta segments and 13 reverse primers for TCR Jbeta segments. The CDR3 region of rearranged TCR beta genes was amplified from genomic DNA with a multiplex PCR assay. The Illumina HiSeq System was used to sequence the amplified TCR beta libraries as 87-base-pair reads. The paper's processing steps were these. A later analysis tallied roughly 76 million unique TCR beta chains across the 666 repertoires, and about 10 million of those chains were shared by two or more donors. To remove PCR and sequencing errors, raw reads were error-corrected and collapsed into unique sequences using a nearest-neighbor algorithm that merged closely related sequences. CDR3 sequences were aligned to IMGT reference sequences to assign V, D and J gene segments. Each retained sequence needed at least a six-nucleotide match to both a V gene segment and a J gene segment. Rearrangements were classified as productive when the CDR3 lacked stop codons and remained in frame with V and J, and all other rearrangements were classified as non-productive. CDR3 was defined according to IMGT convention as the region running from the second conserved V-encoded cysteine to the conserved J-encoded phenylalanine. In an earlier analysis of approximately 590 of the donors, sequences lacking an unambiguous match to a single V gene segment were excluded. In an earlier analysis of approximately 590 of the donors, V segments were called functional above 56.7% productive rearrangements and were called segregating when the between-donor standard deviation exceeded 5%. A statistical classification framework was built to diagnose cytomegalovirus status from the catalog of TCR beta chain sequences. In a later analysis, V and J genes were assigned by comparing TCR nucleotide sequences against IMGT/GENE-DB human TR gene sequences. In a later analysis, CDR3 sequences and most-parsimonious VDJ recombination scenarios were assigned using the TCRdist pipeline. In a later analysis, every TCR beta chain was defined by the combination of its CDR3 amino acid sequence and its V-gene family, and reads without a unique V-gene family were dropped. In a later analysis, around 650 highly shared, low-generation-probability nucleotide sequences were removed to address suspected cross-contamination and a sequencing artifact. A later analysis calculated a clonal expansion index for each public chain from normalized within-repertoire ranks of inferred template counts. Generation probabilities in a later analysis came from a VDJ recombination model fitted to out-of-frame rearrangements, and those results were checked against IGoR. In a later analysis, hypergeometric tests were used to score TCR-TCR, TCR-HLA and TCR-CMV co-occurrence, with a repertoire-size bias correction applied to TCR pairs. False discovery rates were estimated in a later analysis by permuting HLA or CMV assignments 20 times. A later analysis grouped co-occurring TCRs with DBSCAN, adding TCRdist sequence similarity when clustering within HLA-allele-positive subsets. Co-occurrence clustering excluded repertoires with fewer than 30,000 or more than 120,000 public chains, plus five with anomalous nucleotide sharing. TCRdb re-hosts the immuneACCESS table, in-frame sequences only. Its copies lack some clones; in the studies checked, an unresolved V gene accounts for under half of them, and the cause for the rest is not known. V, J and clone size derive from that table, while D and trimming were established from the DNA sequence. For this sample there are 50,000 to 55,000 clones; roughly 70% appear just once. The ten largest clones take up 22% of the sample.

In the case of this clone: Its antigen target is currently unknown. No base quality information exists; no much larger clone differs at one position.

The cohort consisted of approximately 690 healthy bone marrow donors. At the time of sampling, every cohort member was nominally healthy, though immune exposures that went unrecorded were likely present. The donor was CMV seropositive and was included in the group of 300 or so seropositive cohort members. Each donor provided a peripheral blood sample, and peripheral blood mononuclear cells were used for TCR beta sequencing. The Qiagen DNeasy Blood Extraction Kit was used to extract genomic DNA from the blood cell samples. This receptor was identified in a woman in her forties or fifties in good health and CMV-seropositive. Sequenced: PBMCs. The rearranged segments are TRBV27 and TRBJ2-4; the junction holds 9 bases that match TRBD1. CDR3 sequence: CASSPGTGRNIQYF. The DNA is as follows: TGTGCCAGCAGTCCCGGGACAGGGAGGAACATTCAGTACTTC.